The 9 T cell receptor beta chains in this list originate from one sample, sequenced in a study of cytomegalovirus exposure and HLA in healthy donors. The PCR used 60 Vbeta and 13 Jbeta primers. The repertoire was sequenced with immunoSEQ multiplex PCR; TCRdb's copy has only in-frame clones and lacks some. The sample lists 130,000 or so clones; 80% were seen once. Sequenced material: PBMCs. Source of these receptors: a man under 40 in good health and CMV-seronegative.

This clone was seen a handful of times. This rearrangement joins TRBV5-1 to TRBJ2-3; D is unresolved. The CDR3 loop spans 13 amino acids. The germline CDR1 and CDR2 sequences are SGHRS and YFSETQ. V gave up 0 bases and J gave up 5 bases, with 7 bases separating them. CDR3 sequence (DNA): TGCGCCAGCAGCTTGGTGATAGAAGATACGCAGTATTTT. Its translation: CASSLVIEDTQYF.

This rearrangement joins TRBV6-5 to TRBJ1-4, with D perhaps matching TRBD1 (5 bases). The CDR3 loop spans 14 amino acids. V lost 5 bases and J lost 7, with 14 bases in between. The V gene's germline CDR1 is MNHEY and CDR2 SVGAGI. The CDR3 here is CASSVGGLGEKLFF. DNA of the CDR3: TGTGCCAGCAGTGTCGGGGGGTTGGGTGAAAAACTGTTTTTT.

This chain joins TRBV27 and TRBJ2-1, with 9 bases matching TRBD1. Losses at the gene ends were 0 bases for V and 0 bases for J; bases not matched to a gene: 3. Germline V gene lookup returns CDR1 MNHEY and CDR2 SMNVEV (reference sequence). This CDR3 spans 17 amino acids. This CDR3 is CASSLSTGGYSYNEQFF. CDR3 nucleotides: TGTGCCAGCAGTTTATCGACAGGGGGGTACTCCTACAATGAGCAGTTCTTC.

This rearrangement joins TRBV28 to TRBJ1-2, with D possibly TRBD1 on 5 matching bases. The CDR3 covers 16 residues. Germline V gene data show CDR1 as MDHEN and CDR2 as SYDVKM. The ends were cut back, 5 bases at V and 1 base at J, with 17 bases in the middle. The CDR3 is CASSGPKGPNNYGYTF. The CDR3 coding sequence is TGTGCCAGCAGTGGGCCAAAGGGGCCAAATAACTATGGCTACACCTTC.

The chain is built from TRBV30 and TRBJ1-5; D is perhaps TRBD1 (6 bases). Germline loops: CDR1 GTSNPN, CDR2 SVGIG (reference sequence). Trimming stripped 5 bases from V and 3 bases from J, with 11 bases between. CDR3 length: 13 residues. This CDR3 is CAWAGANNQPQHF. The CDR3 DNA reads TGTGCCTGGGCAGGGGCAAACAATCAGCCCCAGCATTTT.

The sample holds a few counts of this clone. The chain joins TRBV6-1 to TRBJ1-5; D possibly corresponds to TRBD1 (5 bases). This CDR3 has 15 amino acids. The germline CDR1 and CDR2 sequences are MNHNS and SASEGT. Deletions cut 1 base from V and 6 bases from J, with 13 bases between. The CDR3: CASSEEEGRVQPQHF. The CDR3, as DNA: TGTGCCAGCAGTGAAGAGGAGGGGCGCGTTCAGCCCCAGCATTTT.

The V call is TRBV6-6, the J call TRBJ2-7, with 10 bases matching TRBD2. The length of the CDR3 is 14 residues. The V and J ends lost 8 bases and 1 base, in that order; junction bases with no gene match: 5. Germline CDR1 reads MNHNY; CDR2 reads SVGAGI (reference sequence). CDR3 coding DNA: TGTGCCAGCGCGGGACTAGCGCCTTCCTACGAGCAGTACTTC. Its protein product is CASAGLAPSYEQYF.

CDR3 amino acids: CASSYSGTYTEAFF. The CDR3, as DNA: TGTGCCAGCAGTTACTCCGGGACATACACTGAAGCTTTCTTT. The V gene is TRBV6-5, the J gene TRBJ1-1, with D tentatively TRBD1 (6 bases). The CDR3 has 14 amino acids. V lost 0 bases, J lost 3 bases, and 8 bases lay in between. Germline loops: CDR1 MNHEY, CDR2 SVGAGI.

The chain is built from TRBV5-1 and TRBJ1-5; 7 bases match TRBD1. This CDR3 comprises 14 residues. Germline V gene lookup returns CDR1 SGHRS and CDR2 YFSETQ. J gave up 9 bases and V 0 bases, and 6 bases lay outside the gene matches. The CDR3 loop is CASSLAQGDPPQHF. The CDR3 bases are TGCGCCAGCAGCTTGGCTCAGGGGGATCCGCCCCAGCATTTT.